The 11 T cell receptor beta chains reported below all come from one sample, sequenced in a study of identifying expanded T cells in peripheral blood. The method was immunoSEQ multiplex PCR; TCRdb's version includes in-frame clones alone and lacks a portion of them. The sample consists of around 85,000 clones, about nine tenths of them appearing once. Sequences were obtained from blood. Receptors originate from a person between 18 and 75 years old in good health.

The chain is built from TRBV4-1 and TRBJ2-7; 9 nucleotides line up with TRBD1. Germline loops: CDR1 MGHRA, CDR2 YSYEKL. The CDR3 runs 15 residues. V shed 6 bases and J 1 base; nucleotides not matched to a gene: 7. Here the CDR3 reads CASRAAGTGSYEQYF. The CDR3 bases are TGCGCCAGCAGAGCAGCCGGGACAGGGTCCTACGAGCAGTACTTC.

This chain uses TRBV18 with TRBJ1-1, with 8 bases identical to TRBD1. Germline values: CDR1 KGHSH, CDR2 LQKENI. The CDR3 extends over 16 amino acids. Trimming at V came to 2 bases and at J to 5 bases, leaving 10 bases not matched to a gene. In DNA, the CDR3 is TGTGCCAGCTCACCATATTCGCCAGGGGGCCTGACTGAAGCTTTCTTT. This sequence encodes CASSPYSPGGLTEAFF.

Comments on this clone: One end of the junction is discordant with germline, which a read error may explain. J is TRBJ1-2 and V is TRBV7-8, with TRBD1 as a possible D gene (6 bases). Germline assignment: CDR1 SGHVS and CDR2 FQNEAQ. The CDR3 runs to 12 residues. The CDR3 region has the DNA TGTGCCAGCAGCTTAGTGCCAGGGGAGATGTTTTTC. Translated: CASSLVPGEMFF.

CDR3 loop: CASSLGLSSGQYF. CDR3 DNA sequence: TGTGCCAGCAGTTTGGGGTTATCGAGCGGGCAGTACTTC. The genes are TRBV27 and TRBJ2-7; the D gene is possibly TRBD2 (5 bases). CDR3 length: 13 amino acids. Germline assignment: CDR1 MNHEY and CDR2 SMNVEV (reference sequence). Trimming cost V 3 bases and J 9 bases, with 15 bases left between them.

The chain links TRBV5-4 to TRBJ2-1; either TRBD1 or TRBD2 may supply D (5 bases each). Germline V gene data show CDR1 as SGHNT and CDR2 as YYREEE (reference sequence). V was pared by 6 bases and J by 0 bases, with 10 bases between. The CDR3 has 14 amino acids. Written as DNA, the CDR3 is TGTGCCAGCACCCCAGGGAGCTCCTACAATGAGCAGTTCTTC. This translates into CASTPGSSYNEQFF.

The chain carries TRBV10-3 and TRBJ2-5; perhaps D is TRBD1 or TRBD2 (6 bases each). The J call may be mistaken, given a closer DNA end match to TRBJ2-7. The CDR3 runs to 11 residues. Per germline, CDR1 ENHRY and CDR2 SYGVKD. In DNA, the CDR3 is TGTGCCATCAGTGGGGGGGCCGAGCAGTACTTC. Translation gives CAISGGAEQYF.

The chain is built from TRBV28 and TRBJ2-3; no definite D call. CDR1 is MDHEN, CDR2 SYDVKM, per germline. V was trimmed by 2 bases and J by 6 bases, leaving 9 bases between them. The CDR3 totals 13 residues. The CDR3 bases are TGTGCCAGCAGTTTAGGGTATACGGATACGCAGTATTTT. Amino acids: CASSLGYTDTQYF.

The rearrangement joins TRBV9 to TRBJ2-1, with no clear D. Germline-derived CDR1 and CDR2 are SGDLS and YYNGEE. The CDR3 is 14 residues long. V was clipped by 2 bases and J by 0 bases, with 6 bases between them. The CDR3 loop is CASSVQSSYNEQFF. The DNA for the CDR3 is TGTGCCAGCAGCGTCCAGAGCTCCTACAATGAGCAGTTCTTC.

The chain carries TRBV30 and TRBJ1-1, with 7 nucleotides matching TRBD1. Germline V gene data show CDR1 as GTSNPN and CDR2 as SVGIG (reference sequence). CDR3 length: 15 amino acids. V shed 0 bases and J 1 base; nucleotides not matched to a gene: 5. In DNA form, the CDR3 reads TGTGCCTGGAGTGTTAGGGGGCGACCGAACACTGAAGCTTTCTTT. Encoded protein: CAWSVRGRPNTEAFF.

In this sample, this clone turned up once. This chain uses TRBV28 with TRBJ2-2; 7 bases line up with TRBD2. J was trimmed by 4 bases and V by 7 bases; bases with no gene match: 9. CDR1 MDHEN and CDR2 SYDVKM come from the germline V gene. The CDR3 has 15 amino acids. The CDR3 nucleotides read TGTGCCAGCACCTCTTTAGGGACTACCACCGGGGAGCTGTTTTTT. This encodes CASTSLGTTTGELFF.

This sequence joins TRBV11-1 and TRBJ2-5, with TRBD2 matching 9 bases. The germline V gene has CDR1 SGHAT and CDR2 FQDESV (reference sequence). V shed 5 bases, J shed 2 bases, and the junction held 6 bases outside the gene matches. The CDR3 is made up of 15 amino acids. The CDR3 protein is CASSPTSGDQETQYF. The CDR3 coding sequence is TGTGCCAGCAGCCCGACTAGCGGAGATCAAGAGACCCAGTACTTC.